A single sample gave rise to the 4 T cell receptor beta chains below, sequenced in a study of blood T cell repertoires in COVID-19 (dated by TCRdb to about 2020). The library came from the immunoSEQ multiplex PCR assay. What TCRdb holds here is the immuneACCESS table cut down to in-frame rearrangements. Part of the clones is not present; checked against another copy, under half of the missing clones reflect an unresolved V gene, and the others are unexplained. The sample contains over 200,000 clones, around 83% of them found a single time. The top ten clones comprise 2% to 2.5% of the sample. Sequenced sample: peripheral blood. The receptors originated from a man aged 40-49 years who had recovered from COVID-19.

The chain recombines TRBV7-6 with TRBJ2-3; D is undetermined. From germline, CDR1 is SGHVS and CDR2 FNYEAQ. CDR3 size: 19 residues. Trimming cost V 5 bases and J 6 bases, with 30 bases left between them. The chain's CDR3 is CASSERSAWVGVIGDTQYF. In nucleotides, the CDR3 is TGTGCCAGCAGCGAAAGATCGGCGTGGGTAGGTGTGATCGGGGATACGCAGTATTTT.

This rearrangement joins TRBV5-1 to TRBJ1-6, with D possibly TRBD1 on 6 matching bases. V lost 4 bases and J 7 bases, leaving 15 bases between the germline ends. The CDR3 extends over 15 amino acids. CDR1 SGHRS and CDR2 YFSETQ come from the germline V gene. CDR3 protein: CASSRAGVENSPLHF. CDR3 nucleotide sequence: TGCGCCAGCAGCCGGGCAGGGGTGGAAAATTCACCCCTCCACTTT. Full variable domain (rest looked up from reference TRBV5-1 and TRBJ1-6): KAGVTQTPRYLIKTRGQQVTLSCSPISGHRSVSWYQQTPGQGLQFLFEYFSETQRNKGNFPGRFSGRQFSNSRSEMNVSTLELGDSALYLCASSRAGVENSPLHFGNGTRLTVT.

This clone was detected a few times. The chain links TRBV2 to TRBJ2-5, with D tentatively TRBD1 (5 bases). Trimming removed 8 bases at V and 2 bases at J, with 9 bases between. CDR3 length equals 12 residues. Germline V CDR1 and CDR2: SNHLY, FYNNEI. Written as DNA, the CDR3 is TGTGCCAGCGGGGCTCAGCAAGAGACCCAGTACTTC. Translating gives CASGAQQETQYF.

CDR3 sequence (DNA): TGTGCCAGCAGCTTTACAGGGGGAGGAGAAAAACTGTTTTTT. This sequence encodes CASSFTGGGEKLFF. V usage is TRBV7-9 and J usage is TRBJ1-4; 8 nucleotides line up with TRBD1. The CDR3 covers 14 residues. The V segment lost 3 bases and the J segment 8 bases; nucleotides outside the gene matches: 5. The germline V gene has CDR1 SEHNR and CDR2 FQNEAQ (reference sequence).